This T cell receptor beta chain was recovered during a study of T-cell memory formation after mild COVID-19. Germline values: CDR1 MNHNY, CDR2 SVGAGI (reference sequence). V lost 7 bases and J 6 bases, leaving 19 bases between the germline ends. The CDR3 is 16 residues long. About this clonotype itself: What it recognizes is unknown.

TCRdb reprocessed the 5' RACE reads via MiXCR and lists one record per CDR3 protein. The profile shows about 350,000 distinct CDR3 sequences, roughly 13% of them singletons. Whole-study results and caveats: Pre-infection memory held some responding clones, suggesting pre-existing cross-reactive T cells responded.

The sequencing sample was made of PBMCs or a T cell subset sorted from them (not recorded which). The sequence came from a young man who had mild COVID-19 (a few samples of this study predate the infection). Cell type and time point are not known. The chain joins TRBV6-6 to TRBJ1-6, with D possibly matching TRBD1 (6 bases). CDR3 DNA: TGTGCCAGCACTGTCCCGGGACAAAGACCTAATTCACCCCTCCACTTT. Its protein product is CASTVPGQRPNSPLHF.